This paragraph covers one T cell receptor (beta chain) sequence. V was cut by 3 bases and J by 4 bases, with 7 bases left in between. The CDR3 has 13 residues. Germline-derived CDR1 and CDR2 are MNHNS and SASEGT. Nobody among the patients had been given any treatment before thyroid surgery. These data belong to a study of metastatic and nonmetastatic thyroid tumors. Source study methods: What underpinned the distant-metastasis classifier for papillary thyroid cancer was the set of CDR3 differences across clinicopathological groups. MiXCR reprocessed the PCR reads for TCRdb. The V and J calls were determined by TCRdb, not by the authors. Among about 17,000 clones listed, approximately 30% were seen once.

Sequenced sample: tumor tissue. The receptor comes from a female donor with papillary thyroid cancer or a benign thyroid nodule (not recorded which). Some clones in this sample may be carry-over from other donors' samples. This chain uses TRBV6-1 with TRBJ1-5; D is unclear. The CDR3 spells CASSERANQPQHF. CDR3 DNA sequence: TGTGCCAGCAGTGAGAGGGCTAATCAGCCCCAGCATTTT.